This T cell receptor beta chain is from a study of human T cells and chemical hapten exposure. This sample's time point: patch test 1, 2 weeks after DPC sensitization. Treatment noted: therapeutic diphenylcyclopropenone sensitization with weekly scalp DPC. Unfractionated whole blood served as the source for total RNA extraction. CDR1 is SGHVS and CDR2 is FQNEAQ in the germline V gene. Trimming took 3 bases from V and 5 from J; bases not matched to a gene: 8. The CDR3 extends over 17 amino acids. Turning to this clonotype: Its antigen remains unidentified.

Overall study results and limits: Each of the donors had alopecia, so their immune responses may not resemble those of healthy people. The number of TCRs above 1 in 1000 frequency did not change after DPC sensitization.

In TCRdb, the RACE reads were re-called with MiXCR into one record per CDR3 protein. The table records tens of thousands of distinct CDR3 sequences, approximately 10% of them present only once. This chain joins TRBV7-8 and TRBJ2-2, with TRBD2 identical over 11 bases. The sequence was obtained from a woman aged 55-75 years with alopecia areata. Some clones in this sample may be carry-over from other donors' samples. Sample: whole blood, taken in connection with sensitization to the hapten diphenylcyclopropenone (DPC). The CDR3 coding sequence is TGTGCCAGCAGCTTGATAGCGGGGGGGCCTCGGACCGGGGAGCTGTTTTTT. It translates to CASSLIAGGPRTGELFF.